The source of this TCR beta chain is a study of cytomegalovirus exposure and HLA in healthy donors. Germline CDR1 reads SGHVS; CDR2 reads FQNEAQ. The CDR3 runs to 14 residues. Trimming cost V 2 bases and J 3 bases, with 7 bases left between them. As for the donors, each was a healthy bone marrow donor. Points from the study as a whole: Donors were assumed by presence/absence analyses to have roughly uniform sequencing depth.

Concerning this clone: Its antigen remains unidentified.

The PCR ran on 60 Vbeta and 13 Jbeta primers. Authors' processing steps: An analysis performed later counted roughly 79 million unique TCR beta chains (approximately 10 million of them shared). The assay was immunoSEQ multiplex PCR, and TCRdb's table has in-frame clones only and misses some. V, J and clone size derive from that table, while D and trimming were established from the DNA sequence. This table holds under 130,000 clones, 78% found once. Sequencing was carried out using PBMCs. V usage is TRBV7-8 and J usage is TRBJ2-2; D unresolved. The sequence derives from a man under 40 in good health and CMV-seronegative. The CDR3 coding sequence is TGTGCCAGCAGCTTATATTATGACACCGGGGAGCTGTTTTTT. It yields the protein CASSLYYDTGELFF.